This T cell receptor beta chain was retrieved from a study of blood T cells in healthy people across ages. The CDR3 has 14 residues. Germline CDR1 MNHEY, CDR2 SVGEGT. Comments on this clonotype: The antigen remains undetermined.

The use of a sample-barcoded 5' primer and a J-beta primer mix characterized a second PCR of roughly 6 to 11 cycles. Each CDR3 protein is one row after TCRdb ran MiXCR on the 5' RACE reads. This sample has some 800,000 distinct CDR3 sequences, with more than 40% found just once. Study-wide results and limits: Versus aged donors, long-lived donors had higher diversity and more naive CD4+ cells. Naive T cell percentage showed a strong correlation with TCR beta diversity.

RNA extraction gave at least 5 micrograms of total RNA per sample. The sequencing sample was made of blood. This TCR derives from a man in his sixties in good health. The chain couples TRBV6-2 or TRBV6-3 to TRBJ2-5, with 9 bases aligning to TRBD2. The last part of the DNA fits TRBJ2-7 better; the J call may be wrong. CDR3 region: CASTGGTSSDEQYF. The CDR3 DNA follows: TGTGCCAGCACCGGGGGGACTAGCAGCGACGAGCAGTACTTC.